This T cell receptor beta chain was recorded in a study of CD8+CD57+ T cells in acquired aplastic anemia. Broader study findings: Patients did not significantly differ from controls in CD8+ Simpson's diversity.

Sequencing was done on patients that had shown CD8+CD57+ cell expansion by flow cytometry. The enrolled patients all had severe acquired aplastic anemia. Using genomic DNA as the template, TCR beta VDJ and CDR3 profiling was carried out. TCRdb ran MiXCR on the reads and lists one entry per CDR3 protein. This table holds under 500,000 distinct CDR3 sequences, under 40% found once. Ten or more counts support this clonotype. Antigen: not known. The sequenced material came from sorted CD4+, CD8+, or CD8+CD57+ T cells (not recorded which) from PBMCs. This clonotype was sampled from a human donor with aplastic anemia.

As DNA, the CDR3 is TGCGCCAGCAGCTTGGAACGGCCCCTCTATGGCTACACCTTC. Encoded protein: CASSLERPLYGYTF. The chain has TRBV5-1 and TRBJ1-2; D is unresolved. The CDR3 has 14 residues. V was cut by 0 bases and J by 4 bases, with 10 bases left in between. From germline, CDR1 is SGHRS and CDR2 YFSETQ.